This T cell receptor (beta chain) was captured by sequencing in a study of identifying expanded T cells in peripheral blood. Assay: immunoSEQ multiplex PCR; the TCRdb copy retains only in-frame clones and omits some. The sample holds tens of thousands of clones, over 80% seen once. The CDR3 totals 16 residues. V dropped 0 bases and J dropped 2 bases, with 11 bases sitting between them. Germline lookup yields CDR1 PRHDT and CDR2 FYEKMQ (reference sequence). V and J are TRBV13 and TRBJ1-5; a weak D match, TRBD1 (5 bases). This TCR was recovered from a person between 18 and 75 years old in good health. The material sequenced was blood. CDR3 in DNA: TGTGCCAGCAGCTTAGGTCGGGGGAAAGGCAATCAGCCCCAGCATTTT. The encoded protein is CASSLGRGKGNQPQHF.